What follows describes a single TCR beta chain. This record comes from a study of OX40 agonist ivuxolimab in advanced cancers. Clones were read by immunoSEQ multiplex PCR, and TCRdb kept only the in-frame ones, dropping some. The repertoire holds about 83,000 clones, with about 88% as singletons. V was cut by 5 bases and J by 5 bases, with 10 bases left in between. Germline V gene data show CDR1 as SNHLY and CDR2 as FYNNEI. The CDR3 runs to 12 residues. The source of this sequence is an adult with an advanced solid tumor such as melanoma, head and neck, liver or kidney cancer. The specimen was CD4+ or CD8+ T cells sorted from blood, collected in a trial of the OX40 agonist ivuxolimab. This chain joins TRBV2 and TRBJ2-7; D remains ambiguous. CDR3 amino acids: CASSYTRDEQYF. The CDR3 nucleotides are TGTGCCAGCAGTTATACCAGAGACGAGCAGTACTTC.